Detailed here is one T cell receptor (beta chain). What it binds is unknown. This record belongs to a study of cytomegalovirus exposure and HLA in healthy donors. After removal of 3 bases from V and 3 bases from J, the junction contained 3 bases not matched to a gene. The germline V gene encodes CDR1 SGHNT and CDR2 YYREEE (reference sequence). The CDR3 consists of 15 residues. The PCR was carried out with 60 Vbeta primers and 13 Jbeta primers. Profiling relied on immunoSEQ multiplex PCR, and the TCRdb table lists in-frame clones only, not all of them. The sample holds fewer than 85,000 clones. General study points: There was a cluster of highly shared sequence variants that was likely a sequencing artifact. The study assumed roughly uniform donor sequencing depth for presence/absence analyses. Follow-up analysis found HLA locus-dependent TCR association rates, highest for DRB1 and lowest for HLA-C.

Sequencing was performed on PBMCs. This clonotype was obtained from a man between 50 and 59 years old in good health and CMV-seropositive. V gene TRBV5-4 combines with J gene TRBJ2-3; 11 bases match TRBD1. CDR3 nucleotides: TGTGCCAGCAGCTCGGACAGGGGGCATACAGATACGCAGTATTTT. It encodes CASSSDRGHTDTQYF. Full variable domain (remainder filled in from reference TRBV5-4 and TRBJ2-3): ETGVTQSPTHLIKTRGQQVTLRCSSQSGHNTVSWYQQALGQGPQFIFQYYREEENGRGNFPPRFSGLQFPNYSSELNVNALELDDSALYLCASSSDRGHTDTQYFGPGTRLTVL.